One and the same sample provided the 16 T cell receptor beta chains below, sequenced in a study of OX40 agonist ivuxolimab in advanced cancers. This table comes from immunoSEQ multiplex PCR, and its TCRdb copy is limited to in-frame clones, with some not included. In the table there are under 85,000 clones, approximately 81% of which are singletons. This material consisted of CD4+ or CD8+ T cells sorted from blood, taken in a trial of the OX40 agonist ivuxolimab. The receptors originated from an adult with an advanced solid tumor such as melanoma, head and neck, liver or kidney cancer.

V gene TRBV4-3 combines with J gene TRBJ2-7; TRBD1 agrees at 7 bases. CDR1 and CDR2 (germline): LGHNA, YSLEER. This CDR3 has 14 amino acids. V was clipped by 4 bases and J by 1 base; unmatched bases: 4. The DNA of the CDR3 is TGCGCCAGCAGCCTCCGACAGGGTTCCTACGAGCAGTACTTC. Translation: CASSLRQGSYEQYF.

This clone was found a few times. The gene calls are TRBV5-1 and TRBJ1-1, with D possibly being TRBD1 (5 bases). V was pared by 9 bases and J by 11 bases, with 26 bases between. This CDR3 region has 14 residues. In germline, CDR1 is SGHRS, CDR2 YFSETQ. CDR3: CATAILPGQQAAFF. For the CDR3, the DNA is TGCGCCACCGCCATACTACCCGGGCAACAGGCGGCTTTCTTT.

This chain connects TRBV6-1 to TRBJ2-3, with D hard to call. CDR3 length: 11 residues. Germline CDR1 MNHNS, CDR2 SASEGT. Trimming pared 4 bases from V and 14 bases from J, leaving 13 bases between. CDR3 sequence: CASSVRPPVYF. The CDR3 DNA is TGTGCCAGCAGTGTTCGTCCCCCCGTGTATTTT.

This clone was counted once. The CDR3 region has the DNA TGTGCCAGCAGTTCCCAGAACTATGGCTACACCTTC. Amino acids: CASSSQNYGYTF. This sequence joins TRBV27 and TRBJ1-2; no definite D call. Trimming removed 4 bases at V and 2 bases at J, with 5 bases between. Per germline, CDR1 MNHEY and CDR2 SMNVEV (reference sequence). The CDR3 totals 12 residues.

The J gene is TRBJ2-3, the V gene TRBV4-3; D gene unclear. This CDR3 comprises 15 residues. Germline-derived CDR1 and CDR2 are LGHNA and YSLEER. Trimming pared 0 bases from V and 6 bases from J, leaving 13 bases between. CDR3 nucleotides: TGCGCCAGCAGCCAAGAAGGTTCTGCATCCGATACGCAGTATTTT. It codes for CASSQEGSASDTQYF.

This clone was found once. The chain joins TRBV7-2 to TRBJ2-3; D gene uncertain. Germline V gene sequence: CDR1 SGHTA, CDR2 FQGNSA. The CDR3 has 12 amino acids. Trimming stripped 1 base from V and 15 bases from J, with 14 bases between. CDR3 nucleotides: TGTGCCAGCAGCTTAGTCCCTCTCTTAACATATTTT. Translation gives CASSLVPLLTYF.

The rearrangement uses TRBV27 and TRBJ2-3; D is unresolved. Trimming shortened V by 2 bases and J by 1 base, and 13 bases separated the two germline ends. The germline CDR1 and CDR2 sequences are MNHEY and SMNVEV (reference sequence). The CDR3 runs 16 residues. The CDR3 here is CASSLIGRVRTDTQYF. The DNA of the CDR3 is TGTGCCAGCAGTTTAATAGGTCGAGTACGCACAGATACGCAGTATTTT.

The rearrangement uses TRBV6-5 and TRBJ1-4; 7 bases align to TRBD1. The CDR3 totals 14 residues. J lost 5 bases, V lost 5 bases, and 5 bases had no gene match. Germline lookup yields CDR1 MNHEY and CDR2 SVGAGI. The DNA of the CDR3 is TGTGCCAGCAGTATCCGACAGGGAAATGAAAAACTGTTTTTT. Protein: CASSIRQGNEKLFF.

V usage is TRBV7-2 and J usage is TRBJ1-6, with 9 bases matching TRBD1. Looked up from germline, CDR1 is SGHTA and CDR2 is FQGNSA. This CDR3 region has 14 residues. With V trimmed by 1 base and J by 10 bases, 2 bases remained unmatched. CDR3 sequence (DNA): TGTGCCAGCAGCTTAGGGGACAGGGCATCACCCCTCCACTTT. This gives the protein CASSLGDRASPLHF.

V is TRBV6-1 and J is TRBJ2-7, with D unresolved. Germline-derived CDR1 and CDR2 are MNHNS and SASEGT. V lost 7 bases and J 1 base, leaving 11 bases between the germline ends. The CDR3 sequence is 13 residues long. The CDR3 protein is CASKNAVSYEQYF. CDR3 bases: TGTGCCAGCAAGAATGCCGTTTCCTACGAGCAGTACTTC.

The V and J genes are TRBV28 and TRBJ1-1, with TRBD1 identical over 8 bases. The CDR3 length is 14 residues. Per germline, CDR1 MDHEN and CDR2 SYDVKM. The junction had 10 bases not matched to a gene; V was cut back by 2 bases and J by 11 bases. CDR3 sequence reads: CASSLIFSTGGAFF. The CDR3 coding sequence is TGTGCCAGCAGTTTAATCTTCTCTACAGGGGGGGCTTTCTTT.

The gene calls are TRBV18 and TRBJ2-5; no reliable D call. Trimming took 5 bases from V and 2 from J, leaving 15 bases between them. Germline V gene sequence: CDR1 KGHSH, CDR2 LQKENI. This CDR3 spans 15 amino acids. The CDR3 sequence: CASSSQNSGQETQYF. DNA for the CDR3: TGTGCCAGCTCATCTCAGAATTCAGGTCAAGAGACCCAGTACTTC.

In its sample, this clone was seen once. The rearrangement uses TRBV5-1 and TRBJ2-5, with 8 bases lining up with TRBD1. This CDR3 contains 13 residues. The V gene's germline CDR1 is SGHRS and CDR2 YFSETQ. V shed 2 bases, J shed 3 bases, and the junction held 0 bases outside the gene matches. The chain's CDR3 is CASSLQGEETQYF. The CDR3 DNA sequence: TGCGCCAGCAGCTTACAGGGGGAAGAGACCCAGTACTTC.

This clone was seen just once. The chain recombines TRBV7-2 with TRBJ2-7; 7 nucleotides align to TRBD1. The CDR3 covers 14 residues. With V trimmed by 5 bases and J by 0 bases, 4 bases remained unmatched. Per the germline V gene, CDR1 is SGHTA and CDR2 is FQGNSA. The CDR3 sequence is CASSPDRDSYEQYF. As DNA, the CDR3 is TGTGCCAGCAGCCCCGACAGGGACTCCTACGAGCAGTACTTC.

The CDR3 nucleotides read TGTGCCAGCAGCGTGGGCCAGACAGAGGCAGATACGCAGTATTTT. Its protein is CASSVGQTEADTQYF. The V and J genes are TRBV11-3 and TRBJ2-3; D is possibly TRBD1 (5 bases). This CDR3 comprises 15 residues. Trimming took off 5 bases at V and 4 bases at J, with 16 bases between the two ends. CDR1 and CDR2 (germline): SGHNT, YENEEA. Full variable domain (remainder filled in from reference TRBV11-3 and TRBJ2-3): EAGVVQSPRYKIIEKKQPVAFWCNPISGHNTLYWYLQNLGQGPELLIRYENEEAVDDSQLPKDRFSAERLKGVDSTLKIQPAELGDSAVYLCASSVGQTEADTQYFGPGTRLTVL.

The genes are TRBV6-5 and TRBJ2-1; perhaps TRBD2 as D (5 bases). V lost 2 bases, J lost 5 bases, and 13 bases lay in between. The CDR3 length is 15 residues. Germline V lookup: CDR1 MNHEY, CDR2 SVGAGI. The chain's CDR3 is CASSYEGRLDNEQFF. The CDR3 DNA follows: TGTGCCAGCAGTTACGAGGGAAGGTTGGACAATGAGCAGTTCTTC.